This T cell receptor (beta chain) was recovered during a study of Ad26.COV2.S vaccination and SARS-CoV-2 variants. Repertoires were generated with immunoSEQ multiplex PCR, while TCRdb's copy carries only in-frame clones and drops some. Among some 410,000 clones listed, 92% were seen once. J was trimmed by 2 bases and V by 3 bases; bases with no gene match: 3. The CDR3 spans 14 residues. CDR1 is MNHEY and CDR2 is SMNVEV in the germline V gene (reference sequence). Treatment in this sample: about 20 received Ad26.COV2.S at low or high dose, single or two shots; five or six received placebo; per-sample allocation not given. At day 63 after the first vaccine or placebo injection, samples were drawn. Worth noting for this clone: The same CDR3 arises from other DNA sequences in this sample as well.

The sequences come from peripheral blood, collected in a trial of Ad26.COV2.S vaccine versus placebo. The gene calls are TRBV27 and TRBJ2-7; 8 bases line up with TRBD2. This TCR derives from a person between 18 and 59 years old who received the Ad26.COV2.S COVID-19 vaccine or a placebo. The CDR3 here is CASSFGGGPYEQYF. CDR3 nucleotides: TGTGCCAGCAGTTTTGGCGGGGGGCCCTACGAGCAGTACTTC.